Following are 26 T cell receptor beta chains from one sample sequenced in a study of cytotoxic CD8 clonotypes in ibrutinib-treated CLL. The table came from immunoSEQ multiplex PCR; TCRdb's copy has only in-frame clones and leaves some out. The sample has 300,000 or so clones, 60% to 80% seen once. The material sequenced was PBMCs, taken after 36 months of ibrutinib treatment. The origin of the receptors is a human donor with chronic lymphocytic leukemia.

The CDR3 loop is CASSQGGAAGVHELFF. CDR3 sequence (DNA): TGCGCCAGCAGCCAAGGAGGGGCGGCAGGGGTCCATGAACTGTTTTTT. This chain joins TRBV4-1 and TRBJ1-4, with D tentatively TRBD1 (6 bases). The CDR3 spans 16 residues. The V and J ends lost 1 base and 12 bases respectively, with 21 bases between them. CDR1 is MGHRA and CDR2 is YSYEKL in the germline V gene.

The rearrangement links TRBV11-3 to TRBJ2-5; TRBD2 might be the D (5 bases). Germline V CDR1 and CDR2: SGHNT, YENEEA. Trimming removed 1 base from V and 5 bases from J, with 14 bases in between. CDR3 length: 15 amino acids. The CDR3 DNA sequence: TGTGCCAGCAGCTTAGGAGGGCCCGGCATGGAGACCCAGTACTTC. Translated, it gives CASSLGGPGMETQYF.

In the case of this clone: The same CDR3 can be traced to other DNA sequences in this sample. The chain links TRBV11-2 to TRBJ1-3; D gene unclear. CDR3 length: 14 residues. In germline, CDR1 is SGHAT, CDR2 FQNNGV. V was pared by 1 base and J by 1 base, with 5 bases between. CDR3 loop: CASSLGGSGNTIYF. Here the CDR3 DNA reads TGTGCCAGCAGCTTAGGGGGTTCTGGAAACACCATATATTTT.

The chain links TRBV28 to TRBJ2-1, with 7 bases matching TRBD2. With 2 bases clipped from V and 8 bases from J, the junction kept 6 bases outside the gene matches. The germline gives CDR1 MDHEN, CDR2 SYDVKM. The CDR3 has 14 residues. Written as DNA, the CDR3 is TGTGCCAGCAGTTTAGCGGGAGCTTTTGATGAGCAGTTCTTC. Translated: CASSLAGAFDEQFF.

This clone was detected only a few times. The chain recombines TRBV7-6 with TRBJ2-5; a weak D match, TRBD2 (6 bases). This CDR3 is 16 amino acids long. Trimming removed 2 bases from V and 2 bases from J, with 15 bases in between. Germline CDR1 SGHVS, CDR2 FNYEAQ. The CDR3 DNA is TGTGCCAGCAGCTTAAGGCTGGGGGGTCGTCAAGAGACCCAGTACTTC. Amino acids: CASSLRLGGRQETQYF.

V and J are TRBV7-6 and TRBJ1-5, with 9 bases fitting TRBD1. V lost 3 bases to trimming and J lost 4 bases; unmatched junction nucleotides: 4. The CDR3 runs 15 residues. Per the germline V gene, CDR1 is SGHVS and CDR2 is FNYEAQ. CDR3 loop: CASSLTGTGNQPQHF. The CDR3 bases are TGTGCCAGCAGCTTGACCGGGACAGGGAATCAGCCCCAGCATTTT. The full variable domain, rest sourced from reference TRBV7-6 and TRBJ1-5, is GAGVSQSPRYKVTKRGQDVALRCDPISGHVSLYWYRQALGQGPEFLTYFNYEAQQDKSGLPNDRFSAERPEGSISTLTIQRTEQRDSAMYRCASSLTGTGNQPQHFGDGTRLSIL.

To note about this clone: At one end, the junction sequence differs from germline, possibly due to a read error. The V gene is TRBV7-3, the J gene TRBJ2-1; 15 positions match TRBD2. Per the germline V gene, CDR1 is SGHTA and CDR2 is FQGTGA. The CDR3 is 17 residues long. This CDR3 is CASSLTGGLAGGPELFF. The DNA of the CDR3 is TGTGCCAGCAGCTTAACGGGAGGACTAGCGGGAGGGCCCGAGCTGTTCTTC.

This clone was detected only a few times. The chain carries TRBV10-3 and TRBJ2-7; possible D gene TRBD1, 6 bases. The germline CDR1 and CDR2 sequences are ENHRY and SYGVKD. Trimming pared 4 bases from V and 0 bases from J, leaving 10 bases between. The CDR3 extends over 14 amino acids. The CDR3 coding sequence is TGTGCCATCAGTGTGAGACAGGTCTCCTACGAGCAGTACTTC. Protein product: CAISVRQVSYEQYF.

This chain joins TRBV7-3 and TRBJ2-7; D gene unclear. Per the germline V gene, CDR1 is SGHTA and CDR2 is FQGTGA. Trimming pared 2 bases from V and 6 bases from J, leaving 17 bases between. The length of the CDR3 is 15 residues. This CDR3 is CASSLGHYPMGEQYF. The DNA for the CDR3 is TGTGCCAGCAGCTTAGGGCACTACCCTATGGGCGAGCAGTACTTC. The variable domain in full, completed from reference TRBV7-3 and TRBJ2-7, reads GAGVSQTPSNKVTEKGKYVELRCDPISGHTALYWYRQSLGQGPEFLIYFQGTGAADDSGLPNDRFFAVRPEGSVSTLKIQRTERGDSAVYLCASSLGHYPMGEQYFGPGTRLTVT.

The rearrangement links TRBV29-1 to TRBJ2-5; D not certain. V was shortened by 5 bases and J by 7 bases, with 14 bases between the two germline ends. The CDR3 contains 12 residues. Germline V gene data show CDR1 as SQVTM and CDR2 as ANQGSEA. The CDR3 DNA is TGCAGCGTTCGTACGGGCCCGGGGACCCAGTACTTC. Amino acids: CSVRTGPGTQYF.

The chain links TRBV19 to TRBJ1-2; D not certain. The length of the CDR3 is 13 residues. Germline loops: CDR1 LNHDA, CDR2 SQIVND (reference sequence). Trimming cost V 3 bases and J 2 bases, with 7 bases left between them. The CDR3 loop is CASSIGANYGYTF. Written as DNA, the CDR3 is TGTGCCAGTAGTATTGGTGCGAACTATGGCTACACCTTC.

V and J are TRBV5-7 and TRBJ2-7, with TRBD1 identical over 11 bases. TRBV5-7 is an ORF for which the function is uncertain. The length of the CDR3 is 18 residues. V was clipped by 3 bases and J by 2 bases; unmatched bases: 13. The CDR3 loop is CASSYRDRGSPRTYEQYF. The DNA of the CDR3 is TGTGCCAGCAGCTATCGGGACAGGGGGTCCCCGAGGACCTACGAGCAGTACTTC.

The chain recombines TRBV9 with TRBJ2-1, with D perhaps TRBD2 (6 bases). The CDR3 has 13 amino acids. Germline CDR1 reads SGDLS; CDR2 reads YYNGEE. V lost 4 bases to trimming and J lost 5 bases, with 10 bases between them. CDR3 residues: CASSFRTNNEQFF. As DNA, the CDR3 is TGTGCCAGCAGCTTCCGGACTAACAATGAGCAGTTCTTC.

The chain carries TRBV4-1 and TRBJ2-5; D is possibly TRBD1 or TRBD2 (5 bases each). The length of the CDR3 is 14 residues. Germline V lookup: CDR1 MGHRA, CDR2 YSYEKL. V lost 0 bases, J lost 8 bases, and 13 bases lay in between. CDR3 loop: CASSQDGDLETQYF. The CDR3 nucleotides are TGCGCCAGCAGCCAAGACGGGGACCTAGAAACCCAGTACTTC.

The CDR3 nucleotides are TGCAGCGTTTCTCAGACAGGGGGCTACCTGGGGGAGCAGTACTTC. This encodes CSVSQTGGYLGEQYF. This chain connects TRBV29-1 to TRBJ2-7; 10 bases fit TRBD1. This CDR3 has 15 amino acids. V was clipped by 5 bases and J by 7 bases; unmatched bases: 14. Germline V gene sequence: CDR1 SQVTM, CDR2 ANQGSEA.

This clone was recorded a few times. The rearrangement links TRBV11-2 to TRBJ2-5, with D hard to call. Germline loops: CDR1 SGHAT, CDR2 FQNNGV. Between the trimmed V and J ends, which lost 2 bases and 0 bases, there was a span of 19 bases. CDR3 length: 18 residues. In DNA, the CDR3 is TGTGCCAGCAGCTTATTAGGGCCAGCGCCTCTTCACCAAGAGACCCAGTACTTC. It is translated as CASSLLGPAPLHQETQYF.

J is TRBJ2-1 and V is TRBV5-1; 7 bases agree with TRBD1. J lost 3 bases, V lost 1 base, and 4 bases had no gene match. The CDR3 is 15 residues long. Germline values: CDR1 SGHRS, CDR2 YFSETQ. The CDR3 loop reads CASSLNTGDYNEQFF. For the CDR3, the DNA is TGCGCCAGCAGCTTGAACACAGGGGACTACAATGAGCAGTTCTTC.

The CDR3 spells CASSLAMTSRNEQFF. CDR3 DNA: TGTGCCAGCAGCTTAGCGATGACTAGTAGGAATGAGCAGTTCTTC. V gene TRBV7-2 combines with J gene TRBJ2-1; D perhaps matches TRBD2 (6 bases). Looked up from germline, CDR1 is SGHTA and CDR2 is FQGNSA. CDR3 length equals 15 residues. Trimming shortened V by 0 bases and J by 7 bases, and 13 bases separated the two germline ends. Using reference TRBV7-2 and TRBJ2-1 for the parts outside the CDR3, the full variable domain is GAGVSQSPSNKVTEKGKDVELRCDPISGHTALYWYRQSLGQGLEFLIYFQGNSAPDKSGLPSDRFSAERTGGSVSTLTIQRTQQEDSAVYLCASSLAMTSRNEQFFGPGTRLTVL.

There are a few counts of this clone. CDR3 loop: CASSVTGGDQPQHF. The CDR3 DNA reads as TGTGCCAGCAGTGTGACAGGGGGGGATCAGCCCCAGCATTTT. This chain links TRBV25-1 with TRBJ1-5; 9 nucleotides match TRBD1. CDR3 size: 14 residues. V lost 4 bases to trimming and J lost 5 bases; unmatched junction nucleotides: 3. CDR1 and CDR2 from the germline V gene are MGHDK and SYGVNS.

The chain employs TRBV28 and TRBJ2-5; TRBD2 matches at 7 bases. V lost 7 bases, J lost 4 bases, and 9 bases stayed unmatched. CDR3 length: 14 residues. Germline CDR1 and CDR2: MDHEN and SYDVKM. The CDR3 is CASTISGRVETQYF. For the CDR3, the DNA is TGTGCCAGCACCATATCAGGGAGGGTAGAGACCCAGTACTTC.

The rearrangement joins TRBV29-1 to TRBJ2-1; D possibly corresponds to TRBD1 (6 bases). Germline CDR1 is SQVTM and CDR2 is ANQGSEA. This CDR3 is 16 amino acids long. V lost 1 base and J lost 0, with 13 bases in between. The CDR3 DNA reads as TGCAGCGTTGAAGTTCCCGACAGGCCCTCCTACAATGAGCAGTTCTTC. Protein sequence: CSVEVPDRPSYNEQFF.

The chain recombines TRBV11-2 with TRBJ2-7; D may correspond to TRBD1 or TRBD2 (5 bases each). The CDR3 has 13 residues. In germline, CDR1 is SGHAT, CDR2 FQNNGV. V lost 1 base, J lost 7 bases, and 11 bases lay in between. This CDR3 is CASSLGSGAEQYF. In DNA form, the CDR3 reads TGTGCCAGCAGCTTAGGCTCCGGGGCTGAGCAGTACTTC.

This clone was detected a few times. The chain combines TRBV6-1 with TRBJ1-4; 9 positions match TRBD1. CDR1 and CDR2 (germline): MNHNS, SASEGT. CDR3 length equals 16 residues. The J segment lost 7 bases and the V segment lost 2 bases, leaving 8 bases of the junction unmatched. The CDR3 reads CASSEKVWGQGEKLFF. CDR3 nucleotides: TGTGCCAGCAGTGAAAAAGTCTGGGGACAGGGTGAAAAACTGTTTTTT.

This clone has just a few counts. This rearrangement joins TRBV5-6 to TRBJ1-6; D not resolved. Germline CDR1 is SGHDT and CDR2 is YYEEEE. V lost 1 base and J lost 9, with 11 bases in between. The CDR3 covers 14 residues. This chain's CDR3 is CASSLSGHGSPLHF. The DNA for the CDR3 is TGTGCCAGCAGCTTGTCGGGTCATGGTTCACCCCTCCACTTT. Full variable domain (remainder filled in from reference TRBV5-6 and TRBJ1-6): DAGVTQSPTHLIKTRGQQVTLRCSPKSGHDTVSWYQQALGQGPQFIFQYYEEEERQRGNFPDRFSGHQFPNYSSELNVNALLLGDSALYLCASSLSGHGSPLHFGNGTRLTVT.

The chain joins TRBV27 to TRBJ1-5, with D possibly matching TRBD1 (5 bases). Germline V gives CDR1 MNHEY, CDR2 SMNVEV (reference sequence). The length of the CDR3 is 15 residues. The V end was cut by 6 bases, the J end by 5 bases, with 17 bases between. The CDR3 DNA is TGTGCCAGCAGGGCCCTCTCCCGGGGGTATCAGCCCCAGCATTTT. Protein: CASRALSRGYQPQHF.

The CDR3 DNA sequence: TGTGCCAGTAGTATCTCCAGCGGGGCGATCACAGATACGCAGTATTTT. It is translated as CASSISSGAITDTQYF. The V gene is TRBV19, the J gene TRBJ2-3, with 7 bases fitting TRBD2. V lost 3 bases, J lost 2 bases, and 8 bases stayed unmatched. CDR3 length: 16 residues. CDR1 LNHDA and CDR2 SQIVND come from the germline V gene (reference sequence).